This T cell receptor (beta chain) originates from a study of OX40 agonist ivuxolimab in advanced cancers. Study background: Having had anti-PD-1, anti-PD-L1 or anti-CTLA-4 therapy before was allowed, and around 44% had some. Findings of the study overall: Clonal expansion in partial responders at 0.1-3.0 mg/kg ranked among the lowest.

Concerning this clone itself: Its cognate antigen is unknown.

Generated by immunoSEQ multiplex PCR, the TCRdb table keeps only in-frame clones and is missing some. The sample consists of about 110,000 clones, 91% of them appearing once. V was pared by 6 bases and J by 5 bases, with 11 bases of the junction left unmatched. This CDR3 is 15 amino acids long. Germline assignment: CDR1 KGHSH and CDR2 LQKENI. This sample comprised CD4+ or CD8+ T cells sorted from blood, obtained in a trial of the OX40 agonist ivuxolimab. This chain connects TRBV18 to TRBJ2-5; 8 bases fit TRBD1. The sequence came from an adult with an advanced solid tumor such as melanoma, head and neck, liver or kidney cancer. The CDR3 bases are TGTGCCAGCTCCCTCCAGGGACAGGTTCGGGAGACCCAGTACTTC. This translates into CASSLQGQVRETQYF.